These T cell receptor beta chains were read from a single sample in a study of T cell changes during pregnancy in multiple sclerosis. Produced via immunoSEQ multiplex PCR; TCRdb's table is partial and in-frame only. In the table there are 70,000 to 95,000 clones, around nine tenths of which are singletons. The sequenced sample was peripheral blood, obtained in the second trimester of pregnancy. Receptors were obtained from a female donor in good health, enrolled as a control in a pregnancy study. Each CDR3 is given with its conserved first and last residue. The order of the fields is V gene, clone size, J gene, D gene, CDR3 protein, CDR3 DNA. The D gene is left open where the match is weak. Rows give clone size only sometimes, using once, few, many, or a class for an expanded clone.

TRBV19,.,TRBJ1-2,.,CASRSTVPSQLMSGYTF,TGTGCCAGTAGATCGACAGTCCCCTCACAATTAATGAGTGGCTACACCTTC
TRBV29-1,.,TRBJ1-4,TRBD1,CSVEAGQGGEKLFF,TGCAGCGTTGAGGCGGGACAGGGTGGGGAAAAACTGTTTTTT
TRBV5-6,.,TRBJ2-6,TRBD1,CASSLGTGPGANVLTF,TGTGCCAGCAGCTTGGGGACAGGGCCTGGGGCCAACGTCCTGACTTTC
TRBV5-1,.,TRBJ1-3,.,CASSNTPRNTIYF,TGCGCCAGCAGCAACACCCCCAGAAACACCATATATTTT
TRBV27,.,TRBJ2-1,TRBD1,CASNRQGEDEQFF,TGTGCCAGCAACAGACAGGGGGAGGATGAGCAGTTCTTC
TRBV7-6,.,TRBJ1-6,.,CASSLVAEASYNSPLHF,TGTGCCAGCAGCTTAGTTGCGGAAGCCTCCTATAATTCACCCCTCCACTTT
TRBV5-6,.,TRBJ1-2,TRBD1,CASSLGDSHYGYTF,TGTGCCAGCAGCTTGGGGGACAGCCACTATGGCTACACCTTC
TRBV11-1,.,TRBJ1-1,TRBD1,CASSPLDRANTEAFF,TGTGCCAGCAGCCCCCTGGACAGGGCTAACACTGAAGCTTTCTTT
TRBV6-5,.,TRBJ2-3,TRBD1,CASSYSGQSTDTQYF,TGTGCCAGCAGTTACTCGGGACAGAGCACAGATACGCAGTATTTT
TRBV7-3,few,TRBJ1-1,.,CASSLIRGSTEAFF,TGTGCCAGCAGCTTAATCCGGGGTAGCACTGAAGCTTTCTTT